Below are 25 T cell receptor beta chains sequenced from a single sample in a study of T cell repertoires in cytomegalovirus infection. Their antigens are not known. TCRdb analysed the reads with MiXCR anew, one entry per CDR3 protein. The data contain 250,000 to 300,000 distinct CDR3 sequences, 20% to 25% of them singletons. This specimen was cultured PBMCs, taken from culture after CMV antigen stimulation. The receptors stem from a human donor in good health (CMV status not recorded). Some clones in this sample may be carry-over from other donors' samples.

This clonotype was recorded a few times. The rearrangement joins TRBV4-1 to TRBJ2-1; 14 nucleotides agree with TRBD2. The junction had 15 bases not matched to a gene; V was cut back by 1 base and J by 13 bases. The CDR3 runs 18 residues. CDR1 MGHRA and CDR2 YSYEKL come from the germline V gene. In DNA, the CDR3 is TGCGCCAGCAGCCAAGGGGGACTAGCGGGAGTGGGTGGGGGGTCCCAGTTCTTC. Translated: CASSQGGLAGVGGGSQFF.

The rearrangement joins TRBV18 to TRBJ2-1, with a possible D match to TRBD1 (5 bases). The CDR3 runs 15 residues. Trimming took off 3 bases at V and 3 bases at J, with 12 bases between the two ends. The germline CDR1 and CDR2 sequences are KGHSH and LQKENI. CDR3 protein: CASSPWTLDYNEQFF. CDR3 in DNA: TGTGCCAGCTCACCTTGGACACTTGACTACAATGAGCAGTTCTTC.

This clonotype occurred a few times. The CDR3 here is CASSPVRGVLNSPLHF. In DNA form, the CDR3 reads TGTGCCAGCAGCCCTGTCCGGGGGGTTCTTAATTCACCCCTCCACTTT. V usage is TRBV7-6 and J usage is TRBJ1-6; maybe TRBD1 (5 bases). Trimming cost V 5 bases and J 6 bases, with 17 bases left between them. The germline V gene has CDR1 SGHVS and CDR2 FNYEAQ. This CDR3 has 16 amino acids.

Turning to this clonotype: This may come from a read error, since a much larger clone is one base off. The chain recombines TRBV7-6 with TRBJ1-1; TRBD1 is a possible D gene (6 bases). The germline V gene encodes CDR1 SGHVS and CDR2 FNYEAQ. The CDR3 is made up of 15 amino acids. With 1 base removed from V and 6 bases from J, the gap between germline ends came to 15 bases. The CDR3 DNA follows: TGTGCCAGCAGCTTAGGTGCGGGGGGCGGGGCTGAAGCTTTCTTT. Its translation is CASSLGAGGGAEAFF.

The chain combines TRBV6-5 with TRBJ2-7; 10 bases line up with TRBD2. The V gene's germline CDR1 is MNHEY and CDR2 SVGAGI. The CDR3 length is 14 residues. The V segment lost 9 bases and the J segment 6 bases; nucleotides outside the gene matches: 11. The CDR3: CARHTGLALFEQYV. In DNA, the CDR3 is TGTGCCAGACACACGGGACTAGCGTTATTCGAGCAGTACGTC.

The gene calls are TRBV12-3 or TRBV12-4 and TRBJ1-1; D uncertain. Trimming left V 8 bases short and J 10 bases short, with 11 bases between. This CDR3 has 10 residues. The CDR3 is CASGESGAFF. CDR3 bases: TGTGCCAGCGGGGAATCTGGAGCTTTCTTT.

This clonotype was seen more than once but under ten times. The rearrangement uses TRBV7-2 and TRBJ2-7, with D unclear. V lost 1 base and J 6 bases, leaving 10 bases between the germline ends. CDR3 length equals 13 residues. From germline, CDR1 is SGHTA and CDR2 FQGNSA. CDR3 sequence: CASSLVGRTEQYF. The CDR3 DNA is TGTGCCAGCAGCTTAGTTGGCAGGACCGAGCAGTACTTC.

This clonotype was seen more than once but under ten times. This chain uses TRBV5-4 with TRBJ2-4, with TRBD2 as a possible D gene (6 bases). Looked up from germline, CDR1 is SGHNT and CDR2 is YYREEE (reference sequence). Trimming took off 0 bases at V and 3 bases at J, with 13 bases between the two ends. The CDR3 contains 16 residues. CDR3 amino acids: CASSLGGDPRKNIQYF. The CDR3 region has the DNA TGTGCCAGCAGCTTGGGGGGGGATCCCCGCAAAAACATTCAGTACTTC.

This clonotype was picked up many times. Given a much more abundant clone one base away, this may be a read error. The rearrangement joins TRBV7-8 to TRBJ1-3; D uncertain. The CDR3 runs 13 residues. V was pared by 1 base and J by 4 bases, with 5 bases between. Germline values: CDR1 SGHVS, CDR2 FQNEAQ. The CDR3 DNA sequence: TGTGCCAGCAGCTTAGGGTGGGGAAACACCATATATTTT. As protein: CASSLGWGNTIYF. The full variable domain, with the rest looked up from reference TRBV7-8 and TRBJ1-3, is GAGVSQSPRYKVAKRGQDVALRCDPISGHVSLFWYQQALGQGPEFLTYFQNEAQLDKSGLPSDRFFAERPEGSVSTLKIQRTQQEDSAVYLCASSLGWGNTIYFGEGSWLTVV.

This chain links TRBV11-3 with TRBJ2-5; TRBD2 agrees at 7 bases. Germline CDR1 reads SGHNT; CDR2 reads YENEEA. The CDR3 consists of 14 residues. Trimming at V came to 3 bases and at J to 0 bases, leaving 1 base not matched to a gene. CDR3 sequence (DNA): TGTGCCAGCAGCTTCGGGGGGAACCAAGAGACCCAGTACTTC. Amino acids: CASSFGGNQETQYF.

This clonotype was counted between two and nine times. The gene calls are TRBV18 and TRBJ2-7, with TRBD1 matching over 7 bases. In germline, CDR1 is KGHSH, CDR2 LQKENI. J lost 4 bases, V lost 8 bases, and 8 bases had no gene match. CDR3 length equals 13 residues. CDR3 amino acids: CASTRQGVYEQYF. The CDR3 DNA is TGTGCCAGCACAAGACAGGGAGTATACGAGCAGTACTTC.

The gene calls are TRBV6-2 or TRBV6-3 and TRBJ2-1; D unresolved. Trimming cost V 7 bases and J 0 bases, with 7 bases left between them. Germline values: CDR1 MNHEY, CDR2 SVGEGT. The CDR3 runs 13 residues. As DNA, the CDR3 is TGTGCCAGCAAGGCAAGCTCCTACAATGAGCAGTTCTTC. Amino acids: CASKASSYNEQFF.

CDR3 residues: CASRAGGAGVRLTEAFF. The CDR3 bases are TGTGCCAGCCGAGCAGGGGGCGCAGGGGTTAGGCTCACTGAAGCTTTCTTT. The J gene is TRBJ1-1, the V gene TRBV11-2; 8 positions agree with TRBD1. Trimming took 8 bases from V and 4 from J; bases not matched to a gene: 18. This CDR3 has 17 residues. Germline V gene sequence: CDR1 SGHAT, CDR2 FQNNGV.

This clonotype showed up just a few times. The J gene is TRBJ2-1, the V gene TRBV7-8; TRBD1 matches at 11 bases. Germline V CDR1 and CDR2: SGHVS, FQNEAQ. The CDR3 is 16 residues long. V lost 5 bases and J lost 7; bases outside the gene matches: 10. The CDR3 DNA follows: TGTGCCAGCAGCGCCCGGACAGGGGGCATTAGGAATGAGCAGTTCTTC. It yields the protein CASSARTGGIRNEQFF.

This clonotype occurred a few times. This chain uses TRBV5-4 with TRBJ1-2; D perhaps matches TRBD1 (5 bases). CDR3 length equals 16 residues. Germline-derived CDR1 and CDR2 are SGHNT and YYREEE (reference sequence). The ends were cut back, 0 bases at V and 2 bases at J, with 14 bases in the middle. CDR3 sequence reads: CASSLEGVPNNYGYTF. The CDR3 DNA is TGTGCCAGCAGCTTGGAAGGGGTTCCCAACAACTATGGCTACACCTTC.

V gene TRBV7-9 combines with J gene TRBJ2-3, with 10 bases that match TRBD1. After removal of 5 bases from V and 3 bases from J, the junction contained 5 bases not matched to a gene. Germline-derived CDR1 and CDR2 are SEHNR and FQNEAQ (reference sequence). This CDR3 comprises 15 residues. The CDR3 DNA sequence: TGTGCCAGCAGCCCCGGACAGGGGGGGACAGATACGCAGTATTTT. Protein: CASSPGQGGTDTQYF.

The chain uses TRBV10-3 and TRBJ2-1, with 7 bases that match TRBD1. Losses at the gene ends were 6 bases for V and 4 bases for J; bases not matched to a gene: 3. The CDR3 runs 13 residues. Germline values: CDR1 ENHRY, CDR2 SYGVKD. The CDR3 sequence is CAIRLQGYNEQFF. For the CDR3, the DNA is TGTGCCATCAGGTTACAGGGGTACAATGAGCAGTTCTTC.

This clonotype appeared a few times. The chain couples TRBV5-1 to TRBJ2-7; D may be TRBD1 or TRBD2 (5 bases each). In germline, CDR1 is SGHRS, CDR2 YFSETQ. The V end was cut by 4 bases, the J end by 4 bases, with 15 bases between. The CDR3 extends over 14 amino acids. For the CDR3, the DNA is TGCGCCAGCAGCATGGATGGGGGACCGTACGAGCAGTACGTC. The encoded protein is CASSMDGGPYEQYV.

This chain links TRBV18 with TRBJ1-4, with no clear D. The CDR3 has 13 residues. Germline-derived CDR1 and CDR2 are KGHSH and LQKENI. V lost 3 bases to trimming and J lost 0 bases, with 2 bases between them. The CDR3 region is CASSPPTNEKLFF. The CDR3 bases are TGTGCCAGCTCACCCCCAACTAATGAAAAACTGTTTTTT. Full variable domain (missing parts from reference TRBV18 and TRBJ1-4): NAGVMQNPRHLVRRRGQEARLRCSPMKGHSHVYWYRQLPEEGLKFMVYLQKENIIDESGMPKERFSAEFPKEGPSILRIQQVVRGDSAAYFCASSPPTNEKLFFGSGTQLSVL.

The V call is TRBV11-2, the J call TRBJ2-7; weak D call: TRBD1 (5 bases). The CDR3 runs 19 residues. The germline V and J ends were trimmed by 3 bases and 0 bases, with 24 bases remaining between them. Per germline, CDR1 SGHAT and CDR2 FQNNGV. The CDR3 DNA is TGTGCCAGCAGCTTGGGATGGGGCAGCTGGGGCAAAAGCTCCTACGAGCAGTACGTC. Translating gives CASSLGWGSWGKSSYEQYV.

The chain joins TRBV12-5 to TRBJ2-1; 10 nucleotides match TRBD1. Per germline, CDR1 LGHNT and CDR2 FRNRAP. The CDR3 runs 17 residues. V shed 7 bases and J 7 bases; nucleotides not matched to a gene: 16. This chain's CDR3 is CASDPGQGLPRANEQFF. In DNA form, the CDR3 reads TGTGCTAGTGACCCGGGACAGGGGTTACCAAGGGCAAATGAGCAGTTCTTC.

This clonotype was observed many times. The gene calls are TRBV11-2 and TRBJ2-2; tentative D call: TRBD2 (5 bases). The CDR3 runs to 16 residues. Germline V gene data show CDR1 as SGHAT and CDR2 as FQNNGV. V lost 5 bases, J lost 0 bases, and 13 bases lay in between. CDR3 amino acids: CASSRALAANTGELFF. The CDR3 region has the DNA TGTGCCAGCAGCCGAGCCCTAGCAGCGAACACCGGGGAGCTGTTTTTT. The full variable domain, its missing parts supplied by reference TRBV11-2 and TRBJ2-2, is EAGVAQSPRYKIIEKRQSVAFWCNPISGHATLYWYQQILGQGPKLLIQFQNNGVVDDSQLPKDRFSAERLKGVDSTLKIQPAKLEDSAVYLCASSRALAANTGELFFGEGSRLTVL.

This clonotype came up many times. The chain joins TRBV4-1 to TRBJ2-1, with 7 bases matching TRBD1. The length of the CDR3 is 16 residues. V was pared by 5 bases and J by 13 bases, with 20 bases of the junction left unmatched. The germline CDR1 and CDR2 sequences are MGHRA and YSYEKL. DNA for the CDR3: TGCGCCAGCAGCGCCCGGGACAGCCCACCTCGTCCCCCACAGTTCTTC. Amino acid sequence: CASSARDSPPRPPQFF.

The rearrangement links TRBV4-1 to TRBJ1-1; D is unresolved. Deletions cut 5 bases from V and 1 base from J, with 5 bases between. Germline values: CDR1 MGHRA, CDR2 YSYEKL. The CDR3 has 12 residues. The CDR3 is CASSARNTEAFF. The CDR3 nucleotides are TGCGCCAGCAGCGCACGGAACACTGAAGCTTTCTTT.

The V call is TRBV5-6, the J call TRBJ2-1, with a possible D match to TRBD1 (6 bases). The CDR3 length is 13 residues. Germline values: CDR1 SGHDT, CDR2 YYEEEE. V lost 6 bases and J 5 bases, leaving 12 bases between the germline ends. CDR3 bases: TGTGCCAGCACCCTTGACAGGCACAATGAGCAGTTCTTC. This encodes CASTLDRHNEQFF.